This entry describes one T cell receptor (beta chain). Sequencing used immunoSEQ multiplex PCR; TCRdb keeps in-frame clones, though not all of them. The sample has under 95,000 clones, 75% to 95% seen once. This record belongs to a study of T cell changes during pregnancy in multiple sclerosis. Per germline, CDR1 SGHVS and CDR2 FNYEAQ. The CDR3 runs to 15 residues. Between the trimmed V and J ends, which lost 1 base and 2 bases, there was a span of 11 bases. The sample here was CD4+ T cells from peripheral blood mononuclear cells, taken before pregnancy. The clonotype originates from a female donor with multiple sclerosis, enrolled in a pregnancy study. The chain links TRBV7-6 to TRBJ1-1; the D gene is possibly TRBD1 (6 bases). As DNA, the CDR3 is TGTGCCAGCAGCTTAGAGGTGGGACATAACACTGAAGCTTTCTTT. It encodes CASSLEVGHNTEAFF.